Listed here are 16 T cell receptor beta chains from one sample, sequenced in a study of CD8 T cells in ankylosing spondylitis. TCRdb ran MiXCR on the 5' RACE reads and lists one entry per CDR3 protein. The table has a few hundred thousand distinct CDR3 sequences, roughly a tenth seen once. The sample taken for sequencing was blood, either unsorted or a sorted T cell fraction (not recorded which). These receptors came from a male donor with ankylosing spondylitis or in good health (not recorded which).

This clonotype was counted only a few times. The rearrangement uses TRBV7-2 and TRBJ2-5, with 7 bases identical to TRBD2. Germline lookup yields CDR1 SGHTA and CDR2 FQGNSA. After removal of 0 bases from V and 7 bases from J, the junction contained 5 bases not matched to a gene. This CDR3 spans 14 amino acids. CDR3 coding DNA: TGTGCCAGCAGCTTAGCCCGGGAGGCTAGGACCCAGTACTTC. This codes for CASSLAREARTQYF. Full variable domain (outside the CDR3, taken from reference TRBV7-2 and TRBJ2-5): GAGVSQSPSNKVTEKGKDVELRCDPISGHTALYWYRQSLGQGLEFLIYFQGNSAPDKSGLPSDRFSAERTGGSVSTLTIQRTQQEDSAVYLCASSLAREARTQYFGPGTRLLVL.

In this sample, this clonotype turned up many times. The CDR3 DNA reads as TGCAGTGCTAGCCAACGGGCGGGCTATGGCTACACCTTC. Amino acids: CSASQRAGYGYTF. The chain uses TRBV20-1 and TRBJ1-2; unclear D gene. Per the germline V gene, CDR1 is DFQATT and CDR2 is SNEGSKA (reference sequence). Trimming shortened V by 3 bases and J by 4 bases, and 12 bases separated the two germline ends. CDR3 length equals 13 residues.

The V gene is TRBV2, the J gene TRBJ2-1, with D maybe TRBD2 (7 bases). V shed 7 bases and J shed 5 bases, with 15 bases lying between them. CDR1 SNHLY and CDR2 FYNNEI come from the germline V gene. There are 14 residues in the CDR3. The CDR3 bases are TGTGCCAGCAAGAAGAGGGGGGGTGACAATGAGCAGTTCTTC. Its protein is CASKKRGGDNEQFF.

Details on this clonotype: A read error is possible here, since a much larger clone lies one base away. CDR3 residues: CASSLDAVGAPGGETQYF. The CDR3 nucleotides read TGTGCCAGCAGCTTAGATGCTGTTGGAGCTCCTGGAGGAGAGACCCAGTACTTC. The V call is TRBV11-1, the J call TRBJ2-5; perhaps TRBD2 as D (5 bases). Germline V gene data show CDR1 as SGHAT and CDR2 as FQDESV (reference sequence). The CDR3 covers 18 residues. The germline V and J ends were trimmed by 1 base and 4 bases, with 22 bases remaining between them.

The chain joins TRBV3-1 to TRBJ2-5; the D gene is possibly TRBD1 (5 bases). The germline V gene encodes CDR1 LGHDT and CDR2 YNNKEL (reference sequence). Trimming stripped 1 base from V and 2 bases from J, with 14 bases between. The CDR3 length is 16 residues. The CDR3 here is CASSQGGRGSQETQYF. The DNA of the CDR3 is TGTGCCAGCAGCCAAGGGGGTAGGGGATCTCAAGAGACCCAGTACTTC.

Many counts were recorded for this clonotype. Here the CDR3 reads CASSDSPRVGYTF. CDR3 coding DNA: TGTGCCAGCAGTGATTCCCCCAGGGTTGGCTACACCTTC. This chain links TRBV2 with TRBJ1-2; possibly TRBD1 for D (5 bases). Between the trimmed V and J ends, which lost 3 bases and 7 bases, there was a span of 12 bases. The CDR3 is 13 residues long. Germline values: CDR1 SNHLY, CDR2 FYNNEI.

This clonotype appeared many times. The chain couples TRBV5-5 to TRBJ2-7; D may be TRBD2 (5 bases). The germline V gene encodes CDR1 SGHKS and CDR2 YYEKEE (reference sequence). With 3 bases removed from V and 3 bases from J, the gap between germline ends came to 16 bases. This CDR3 is 15 amino acids long. The CDR3 sequence is CASSSGPDRGYEQYF. In nucleotides, the CDR3 is TGTGCCAGCAGCTCAGGTCCAGACCGGGGCTACGAGCAGTACTTC.

This clonotype was found many times. This chain connects TRBV12-3 or TRBV12-4 to TRBJ2-7; perhaps D is TRBD1 or TRBD2 (6 bases each). Trimming took off 3 bases at V and 6 bases at J, with 15 bases between the two ends. The CDR3 is made up of 14 amino acids. CDR3 protein: CASSFLSGALEQYF. DNA of the CDR3: TGTGCCAGCAGTTTTTTATCGGGGGCCCTCGAGCAGTACTTC.

This clonotype was detected ten times or more. This chain joins TRBV6-1 and TRBJ2-1; TRBD1 aligns across 10 bases. The CDR3 is 15 residues long. Germline CDR1 is MNHNS and CDR2 is SASEGT. V dropped 8 bases and J dropped 4; count of bases not matched to a gene: 8. CDR3 loop: CASLWDRGLYNEQFF. DNA for the CDR3: TGTGCCAGCCTGTGGGACAGGGGTTTGTACAATGAGCAGTTCTTC.

The rearrangement uses TRBV30 and TRBJ2-5; 11 bases align to TRBD2. Per germline, CDR1 GTSNPN and CDR2 SVGIG (reference sequence). The CDR3 covers 14 residues. Unmatched junction bases numbered 4, after V lost 3 bases and J lost 4 bases. As DNA, the CDR3 is TGTGCCTGGAGCCCAACTAGCGGGGGAGAGACCCAGTACTTC. Amino acids: CAWSPTSGGETQYF. The full variable domain, completed using reference TRBV30 and TRBJ2-5, is SQTIHQWPATLVQPVGSPLSLECTVEGTSNPNLYWYRQAAGRGLQLLFYSVGIGQISSEVPQNLSASRPQDRQFILSSKKLLLSDSGFYLCAWSPTSGGETQYFGPGTRLLVL.

This clonotype was detected many times. V usage is TRBV2 and J usage is TRBJ1-2, with 7 bases fitting TRBD1. The CDR3 is 15 amino acids. The V gene's germline CDR1 is SNHLY and CDR2 FYNNEI. The junction had 9 bases not matched to a gene; V was cut back by 5 bases and J by 3 bases. The CDR3 DNA is TGTGCCAGCAGTCCGACAGGGACGTCGGACTATGGCTACACCTTC. It is translated as CASSPTGTSDYGYTF.

This clonotype occurred a few times. This CDR3 reads CASSSGQGGDGYTF. DNA of the CDR3: TGTGCCAGCAGCTCGGGACAGGGGGGGGACGGCTACACCTTC. This chain joins TRBV7-2 and TRBJ1-2, with 11 bases aligning to TRBD1. Germline lookup yields CDR1 SGHTA and CDR2 FQGNSA. With V trimmed by 4 bases and J by 8 bases, 6 bases remained unmatched. CDR3 size: 14 residues.

At least ten counts were recorded for this clonotype. The chain recombines TRBV7-3 with TRBJ2-6, with D perhaps TRBD1 (6 bases). The CDR3 covers 17 residues. Looked up from germline, CDR1 is SGHTA and CDR2 is FQGTGA. The germline V and J ends were trimmed by 4 bases and 0 bases, with 13 bases remaining between them. In DNA, the CDR3 is TGTGCCAGCAGCTCAAATCGGGACACCTCTGGGGCCAACGTCCTGACTTTC. Translating it yields CASSSNRDTSGANVLTF.

The table lists this clonotype with many counts. The gene calls are TRBV28 and TRBJ2-7; a possible D gene is TRBD2 (5 bases). V was shortened by 6 bases and J by 3 bases, with 18 bases between the two germline ends. The CDR3 runs 15 residues. Looked up from germline, CDR1 is MDHEN and CDR2 is SYDVKM. Here the CDR3 DNA reads TGTGCCAGCAGCGCCGATTGGCAGGCGGGCTACGAGCAGTACTTC. Protein product: CASSADWQAGYEQYF.

This clonotype has more than one count but fewer than ten. V gene TRBV24-1 combines with J gene TRBJ2-1; D gene unclear. Trimming shortened V by 5 bases and J by 9 bases, and 10 bases separated the two germline ends. This CDR3 comprises 12 residues. Germline CDR1 is KGHDR and CDR2 is SFDVKD. The CDR3, as DNA: TGTGCCACCAGTGGGCCTCCTCTTGAGCAGTTCTTC. This gives the protein CATSGPPLEQFF.

The chain couples TRBV5-1 to TRBJ2-3; 8 nucleotides align to TRBD2. CDR1 is SGHRS, CDR2 YFSETQ, per germline. The CDR3 runs to 16 residues. V was clipped by 1 base and J by 5 bases; unmatched bases: 9. The CDR3 nucleotides are TGCGCCAGCAGCTTGACGGGGGGGCCGCAGGGAGATACGCAGTATTTT. This translates into CASSLTGGPQGDTQYF. Full variable domain (missing parts from reference TRBV5-1 and TRBJ2-3): KAGVTQTPRYLIKTRGQQVTLSCSPISGHRSVSWYQQTPGQGLQFLFEYFSETQRNKGNFPGRFSGRQFSNSRSEMNVSTLELGDSALYLCASSLTGGPQGDTQYFGPGTRLTVL.